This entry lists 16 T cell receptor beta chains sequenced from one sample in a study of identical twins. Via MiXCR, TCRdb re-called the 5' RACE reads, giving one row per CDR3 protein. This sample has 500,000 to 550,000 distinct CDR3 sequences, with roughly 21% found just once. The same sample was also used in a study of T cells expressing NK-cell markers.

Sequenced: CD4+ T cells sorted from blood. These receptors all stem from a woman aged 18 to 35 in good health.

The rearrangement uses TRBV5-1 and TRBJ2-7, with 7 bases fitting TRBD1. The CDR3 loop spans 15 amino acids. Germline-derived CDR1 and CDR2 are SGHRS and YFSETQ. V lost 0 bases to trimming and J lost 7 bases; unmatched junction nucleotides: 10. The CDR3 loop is CASSLGATGVGEQYF. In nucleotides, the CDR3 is TGCGCCAGCAGCTTGGGCGCCACAGGGGTTGGTGAGCAGTACTTC.

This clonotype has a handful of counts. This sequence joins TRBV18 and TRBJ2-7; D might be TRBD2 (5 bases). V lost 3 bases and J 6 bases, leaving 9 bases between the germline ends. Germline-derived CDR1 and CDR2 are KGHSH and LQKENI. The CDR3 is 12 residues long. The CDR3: CASSPSGGEQYF. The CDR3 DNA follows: TGTGCCAGCTCACCCTCAGGAGGCGAGCAGTACTTC.

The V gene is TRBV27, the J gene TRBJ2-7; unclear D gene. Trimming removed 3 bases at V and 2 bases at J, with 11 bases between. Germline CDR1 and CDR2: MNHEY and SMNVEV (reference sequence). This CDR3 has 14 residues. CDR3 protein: CASSFVGGPYEQYF. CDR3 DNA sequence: TGTGCCAGCAGTTTCGTGGGCGGACCCTACGAGCAGTACTTC.

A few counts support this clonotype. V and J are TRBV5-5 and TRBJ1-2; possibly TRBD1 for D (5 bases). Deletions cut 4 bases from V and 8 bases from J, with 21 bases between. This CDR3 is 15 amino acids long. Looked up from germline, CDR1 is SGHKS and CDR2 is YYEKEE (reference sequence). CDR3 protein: CASSPQGEGYEGYTF. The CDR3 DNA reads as TGTGCCAGCAGCCCCCAGGGAGAAGGGTACGAGGGCTACACCTTC.

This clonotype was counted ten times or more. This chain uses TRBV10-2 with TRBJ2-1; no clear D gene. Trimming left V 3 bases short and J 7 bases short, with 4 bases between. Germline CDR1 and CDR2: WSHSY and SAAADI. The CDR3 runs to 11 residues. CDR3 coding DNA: TGCGCCAGCAGTGACTTGAATGAGCAGTTCTTC. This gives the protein CASSDLNEQFF.

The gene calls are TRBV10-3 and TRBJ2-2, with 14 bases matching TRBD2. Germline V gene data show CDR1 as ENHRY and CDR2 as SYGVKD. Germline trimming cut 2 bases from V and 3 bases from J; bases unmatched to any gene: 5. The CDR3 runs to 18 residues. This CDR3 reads CAISEPRTSGRYTGELFF. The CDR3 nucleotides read TGTGCCATCAGTGAGCCACGGACTAGCGGGAGGTACACCGGGGAGCTGTTTTTT.

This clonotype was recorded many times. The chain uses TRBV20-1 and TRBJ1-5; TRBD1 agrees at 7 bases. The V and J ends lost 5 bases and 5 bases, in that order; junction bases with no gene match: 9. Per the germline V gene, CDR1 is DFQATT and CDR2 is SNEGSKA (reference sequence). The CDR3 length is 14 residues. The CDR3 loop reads CSAGGQAADQPQHF. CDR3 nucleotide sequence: TGCAGTGCTGGAGGACAGGCGGCGGATCAGCCCCAGCATTTT.

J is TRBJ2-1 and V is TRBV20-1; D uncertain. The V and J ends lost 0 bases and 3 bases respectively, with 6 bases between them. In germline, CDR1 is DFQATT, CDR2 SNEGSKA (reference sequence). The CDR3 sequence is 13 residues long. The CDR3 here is CSARDNSYNEQFF. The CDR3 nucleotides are TGCAGTGCTAGAGATAACAGCTACAATGAGCAGTTCTTC.

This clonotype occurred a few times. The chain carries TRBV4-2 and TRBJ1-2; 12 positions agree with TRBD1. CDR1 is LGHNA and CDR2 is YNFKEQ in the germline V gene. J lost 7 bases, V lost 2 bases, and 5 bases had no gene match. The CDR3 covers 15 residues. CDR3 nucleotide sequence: TGTGCCAGCAGCCAACCGGGACAGGGGGCTTTTGGCTACACCTTC. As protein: CASSQPGQGAFGYTF.

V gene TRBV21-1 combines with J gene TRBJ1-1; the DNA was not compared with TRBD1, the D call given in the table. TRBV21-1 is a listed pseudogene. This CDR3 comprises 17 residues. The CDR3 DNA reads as TGTGCCAGCAGCAAAGATCAGACTCTCCGGGGGAACACTGAAGCTTTCTTT. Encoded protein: CASSKDQTLRGNTEAFF.

The CDR3 protein is CSAAGTSGPYEQYF. The DNA for the CDR3 is TGCAGTGCAGCCGGGACTAGCGGGCCCTACGAGCAGTACTTC. The chain links TRBV20-1 to TRBJ2-7; 12 bases align to TRBD2. Looked up from germline, CDR1 is DFQATT and CDR2 is SNEGSKA (reference sequence). The CDR3 contains 14 residues. V lost 6 bases to trimming and J lost 2 bases; unmatched junction nucleotides: 5.

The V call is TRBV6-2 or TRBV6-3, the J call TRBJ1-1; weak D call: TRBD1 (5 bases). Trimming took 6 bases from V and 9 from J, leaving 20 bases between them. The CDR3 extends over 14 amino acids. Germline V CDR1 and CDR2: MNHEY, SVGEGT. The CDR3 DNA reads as TGTGCCAGCAGGGGGATGGGGCAGGGCCTAAAAGCTTTCTTT. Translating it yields CASRGMGQGLKAFF.

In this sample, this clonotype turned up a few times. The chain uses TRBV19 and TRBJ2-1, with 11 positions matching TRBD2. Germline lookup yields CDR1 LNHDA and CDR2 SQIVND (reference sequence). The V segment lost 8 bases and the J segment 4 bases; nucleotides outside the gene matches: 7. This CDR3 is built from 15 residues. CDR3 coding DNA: TGTGCCAGTGTCCCTAGCGGGAGGAAGTACAATGAGCAGTTCTTC. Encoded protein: CASVPSGRKYNEQFF.

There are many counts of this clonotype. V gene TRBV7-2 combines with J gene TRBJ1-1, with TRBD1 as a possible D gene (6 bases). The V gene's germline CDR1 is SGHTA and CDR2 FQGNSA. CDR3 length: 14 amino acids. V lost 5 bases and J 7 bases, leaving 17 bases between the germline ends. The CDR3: CASSRVGQPIEAFF. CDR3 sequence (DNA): TGTGCCAGCAGCCGAGTCGGACAGCCTATTGAAGCTTTCTTT.

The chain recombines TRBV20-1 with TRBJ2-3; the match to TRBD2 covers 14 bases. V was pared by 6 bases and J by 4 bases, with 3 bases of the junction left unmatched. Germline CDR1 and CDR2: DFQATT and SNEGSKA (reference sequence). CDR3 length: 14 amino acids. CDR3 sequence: CSAGLAGGSDTQYF. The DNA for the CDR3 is TGCAGTGCCGGACTAGCGGGGGGCTCAGATACGCAGTATTTT.

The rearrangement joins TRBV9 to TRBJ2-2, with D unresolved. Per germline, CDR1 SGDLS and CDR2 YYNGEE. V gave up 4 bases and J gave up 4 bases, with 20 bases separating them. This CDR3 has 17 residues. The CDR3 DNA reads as TGTGCCAGCAGCCCCACTGGGTCCACCCGAGGCACCGGGGAGCTGTTTTTT. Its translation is CASSPTGSTRGTGELFF. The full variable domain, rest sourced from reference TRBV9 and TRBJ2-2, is DSGVTQTPKHLITATGQRVTLRCSPRSGDLSVYWYQQSLDQGLQFLIQYYNGEERAKGNILERFSAQQFPDLHSELNLSSLELGDSALYFCASSPTGSTRGTGELFFGEGSRLTVL.